Listed below are T cell receptor beta chains from one sample, sequenced in a study of shared clonotypes between healthy human individuals. TCRdb keeps only in-frame clones here, not all; method: immunoSEQ multiplex PCR. Of about 1.5 million clones in the sample, 98% were seen once. Sequences were obtained from naive CD4+ T cells sorted from blood. The origin of the receptors is a man under 40 in good health. CDR3s include the opening cysteine and the closing phenylalanine or tryptophan. A D gene is named only where the DNA matches it firmly. Size is omitted from some rows. Given values are once, few, many or a class for expanded clones.

J	size	length	V	D	CDR3	DNA
TRBJ1-1	NA	14	TRBV27	NA	CASSSQKLNTEAFF	TGTGCCAGCAGTTCTCAGAAATTGAACACTGAAGCTTTCTTT
TRBJ2-7	NA	13	TRBV2	NA	CASSPRAAYEQYF	TGTGCCAGCAGCCCCAGGGCCGCCTACGAGCAGTACTTC
TRBJ1-5	NA	17	TRBV19	TRBD1	CASSIGQGASGNQPQHF	TGTGCCAGTAGTATCGGTCAGGGGGCATCGGGCAATCAGCCCCAGCATTTT
TRBJ1-3	NA	17	TRBV18	NA	CASSPIPRQASGNTIYF	TGTGCCAGCTCACCTATTCCTAGACAAGCCTCTGGAAACACCATATATTTT
TRBJ2-2	NA	13	TRBV30	NA	CAWTTSGAGELFF	TGTGCCTGGACCACCTCGGGGGCCGGGGAGCTGTTTTTT
TRBJ2-2	NA	13	TRBV11-2	NA	CASSSGDSWELFF	TGTGCCAGCAGCTCTGGGGACTCTTGGGAGCTGTTTTTT
TRBJ1-1	NA	14	TRBV18	NA	CASSPGVDNTEAFF	TGTGCCAGCTCACCTGGTGTGGACAACACTGAAGCTTTCTTT
TRBJ2-7	NA	19	TRBV18	TRBD1	CASSPSPGTGGSLLYEQYF	TGTGCCAGCTCGCCCAGCCCCGGGACAGGGGGCAGTCTTCTCTACGAGCAGTACTTC
TRBJ1-5	NA	16	TRBV28	TRBD1	CASSFRQGMGNQPQHF	TGTGCCAGCAGTTTCCGACAGGGGATGGGCAATCAGCCCCAGCATTTT
TRBJ2-3	NA	16	TRBV4-3	TRBD2	CASSQGGGRSTDTQYF	TGCGCCAGCAGCCAAGGCGGCGGGAGAAGCACAGATACGCAGTATTTT
TRBJ2-7	NA	13	TRBV15	TRBD1	CATSSNRGSEQYF	TGTGCCACCAGCAGTAACAGGGGGAGCGAGCAGTACTTC
TRBJ1-1	NA	10	TRBV30	NA	CAWGRKGAFF	TGTGCCTGGGGCCGCAAAGGAGCTTTCTTT
TRBJ2-5	NA	16	TRBV2	TRBD2	CASSGTSGNIQETQYF	TGTGCCAGCAGCGGGACTAGCGGGAACATTCAAGAGACCCAGTACTTC
TRBJ2-7	NA	14	TRBV12-1	NA	CASNTGTDSYEQYF	TGTGCCAGCAATACCGGGACGGACTCCTACGAGCAGTACTTC
TRBJ1-1	NA	13	TRBV5-5	NA	CASQNLAGTEAFF	TGTGCCAGCCAAAATCTGGCGGGCACTGAAGCTTTCTTT
TRBJ2-5	NA	12	TRBV2	NA	CASRDSQETQYF	TGTGCCAGCAGGGACAGCCAAGAGACCCAGTACTTC
TRBJ1-5	NA	12	TRBV29-1	NA	CSVGGVNQPQHF	TGCAGCGTTGGAGGGGTGAATCAGCCCCAGCATTTT
TRBJ1-2	NA	11	TRBV20-1	NA	CSARDPSGYTF	TGCAGTGCTAGAGATCCGTCTGGCTACACCTTC
TRBJ1-1	NA	13	TRBV18	TRBD1	CASSPTGQREAFF	TGTGCCAGCTCACCCACGGGACAGAGAGAAGCTTTCTTT
TRBJ2-5	NA	15	TRBV7-9	NA	CASSLYGQLEETQYF	TGTGCCAGCAGCCTATACGGACAGCTTGAAGAGACCCAGTACTTC
TRBJ2-2	once	13	TRBV5-1	NA	CASSEGRTGELFF	TGCGCCAGCAGCGAAGGGAGAACCGGGGAGCTGTTTTTT
TRBJ2-5	NA	12	TRBV5-4	NA	CASSRPQETQYF	TGTGCCAGCAGCCGGCCTCAAGAGACCCAGTACTTC
TRBJ2-1	NA	15	TRBV19	TRBD2	CASSPLAGVYNEQFF	TGTGCCAGTAGCCCACTAGCGGGAGTCTACAATGAGCAGTTCTTC
TRBJ1-5	NA	14	TRBV5-1	TRBD1	CASRPGTGNQPQHF	TGCGCCAGCAGGCCTGGGACAGGGAATCAGCCCCAGCATTTT
TRBJ1-1	NA	16	TRBV27	NA	CASSLTGPLGNTEAFF	TGTGCCAGCAGTTTAACAGGTCCCTTGGGGAACACTGAAGCTTTCTTT
TRBJ2-1	NA	15	TRBV5-1	TRBD2	CASSWKLAGDNEQFF	TGCGCCAGCAGCTGGAAACTAGCGGGAGACAATGAGCAGTTCTTC
TRBJ2-7	NA	16	TRBV7-9	TRBD2	CASSPPPTGGPYEQYF	TGTGCCAGCAGCCCCCCGCCTACGGGAGGACCCTACGAGCAGTACTTC
TRBJ2-4	NA	19	TRBV7-2	TRBD2	CASSLSLAGGPLAKNIQYF	TGTGCCAGCAGCTTATCCCTAGCGGGAGGACCTCTAGCCAAAAACATTCAGTACTTC
TRBJ1-3	once	13	TRBV11-2	NA	CASSLTVGNTIYF	TGTGCCAGCAGCTTAACTGTTGGAAACACCATATATTTT
TRBJ2-5	NA	15	TRBV7-2	NA	CASSLLAVVGETQYF	TGTGCCAGCAGCTTATTAGCGGTGGTTGGAGAGACCCAGTACTTC
TRBJ1-1	NA	14	TRBV6-5	NA	CASRPPPSNTEAFF	TGTGCCAGCAGGCCACCCCCCTCGAACACTGAAGCTTTCTTT
TRBJ2-6	once	16	TRBV25-1	NA	CASSKLEFSGANVLTF	TGTGCCAGCAGTAAGCTCGAGTTCTCTGGGGCCAACGTCCTGACTTTC
TRBJ1-4	NA	19	TRBV18	NA	CASSPLGFTRESTNEKLFF	TGTGCCAGCTCACCACTTGGATTTACTCGGGAGTCAACTAATGAAAAACTGTTTTTT
TRBJ2-1	once	16	TRBV6-5	TRBD2	CASSYPSGRNYNEQFF	TGTGCCAGCAGTTACCCTAGCGGGAGGAACTACAATGAGCAGTTCTTC
TRBJ1-2	once	18	TRBV28	NA	CASSLFGRQWGLGYGYTF	TGTGCCAGCAGTTTATTTGGGCGTCAGTGGGGCTTAGGTTATGGCTACACCTTC
TRBJ2-1	NA	13	TRBV10-1	TRBD2	CASSIAGGDEQFF	TGCGCCAGCAGTATAGCGGGAGGGGATGAGCAGTTCTTC
TRBJ2-2	NA	13	TRBV18	NA	CASSPPHTGELFF	TGTGCCAGCTCACCACCCCACACCGGGGAGCTGTTTTTT
TRBJ2-2	NA	16	TRBV19	NA	CASNLGRGLPAGELFF	TGTGCCAGTAACCTGGGGAGGGGGCTCCCCGCCGGGGAGCTGTTTTTT
TRBJ2-5	NA	17	TRBV5-6	TRBD1	CASSYALGGQGLKTQYF	TGTGCCAGCAGCTACGCCCTTGGGGGACAGGGTCTGAAGACCCAGTACTTC
TRBJ2-3	NA	11	TRBV10-3	NA	CAISERDTQYF	TGTGCCATCAGTGAACGGGATACGCAGTATTTT
TRBJ1-1	NA	15	TRBV7-9	TRBD1	CASSLGDRVGTEAFF	TGTGCCAGCAGCTTAGGGGACAGGGTGGGCACTGAAGCTTTCTTT
TRBJ2-6	NA	15	TRBV5-4	NA	CATHPQISGANVLTF	TGTGCCACCCACCCCCAGATCTCTGGGGCCAACGTCCTGACTTTC
TRBJ2-7	once	15	TRBV28	TRBD1	CASRRQGGLTYEQYF	TGTGCCAGCAGGAGACAGGGGGGCCTAACCTACGAGCAGTACTTC
TRBJ1-4	once	15	TRBV5-1	TRBD1	CASSLKTGGDEKLFF	TGCGCCAGCAGCTTAAAGACAGGGGGAGATGAAAAACTGTTTTTT
TRBJ2-5	NA	13	TRBV5-6	NA	CASSLLRGKTQYF	TGTGCCAGCAGCTTGCTAAGGGGGAAGACCCAGTACTTC
TRBJ2-3	NA	15	TRBV6-6	NA	CASRLPGKSTDTQYF	TGTGCCAGCAGACTCCCGGGCAAGAGCACAGATACGCAGTATTTT
TRBJ1-2	NA	15	TRBV7-2	TRBD1	CASSPKTGGGYGYTF	TGTGCCAGCAGCCCCAAGACAGGGGGAGGCTATGGCTACACCTTC
TRBJ1-5	NA	13	TRBV28	TRBD1	CAIKGQGGQPQHF	TGTGCCATCAAGGGACAGGGGGGTCAGCCCCAGCATTTT
TRBJ2-5	NA	14	TRBV7-9	NA	CASSRVWSPETQYF	TGCGCCAGCAGCCGGGTGTGGTCCCCAGAGACCCAGTACTTC
TRBJ2-5	once	18	TRBV7-2	TRBD1	CASSLPDQAAGGYQTQYF	TGTGCCAGCAGCTTACCCGATCAGGCGGCAGGGGGCTATCAGACCCAGTACTTC
TRBJ2-3	once	17	TRBV12-5	TRBD2	CASGLVGLAGGLDTQYF	TGTGCTAGTGGTTTGGTAGGTCTAGCGGGAGGGTTAGATACGCAGTATTTT
TRBJ2-7	NA	16	TRBV5-6	TRBD1	CASSLDLDRGEYEQYF	TGTGCCAGCAGCTTGGATTTGGACAGGGGGGAGTACGAGCAGTACTTC
TRBJ2-1	NA	15	TRBV6-5	TRBD2	CASSTGTSGSYEQFF	TGCGCCAGCTCAACCGGGACTAGCGGGAGTTATGAGCAGTTCTTC